The 16 T cell receptor beta chains below were found in one sample sequenced in a study of blood T cell repertoires in COVID-19. Clones were sequenced by immunoSEQ multiplex PCR, and TCRdb holds only the in-frame ones, with some missing. The data contain more than 250,000 clones, roughly four fifths of them singletons. The specimen was PBMCs or T cells enriched from blood (not recorded which). The receptors were sampled from a man in his forties or fifties who had been exposed to COVID-19.

The V call is TRBV12-3 or TRBV12-4, the J call TRBJ2-1; 9 bases align to TRBD2. The ends lost 6 bases at V and 8 bases at J; junction bases unmatched: 5. This CDR3 contains 13 residues. Here the CDR3 reads CASRYSGSDEQFF. The CDR3 DNA follows: TGTGCCAGCAGATATAGCGGGAGCGATGAGCAGTTCTTC.

V is TRBV7-9 and J is TRBJ2-1; maybe TRBD2 (6 bases). The V end was cut by 5 bases, the J end by 10 bases, with 27 bases between. The CDR3 extends over 17 amino acids. CDR1 is SEHNR and CDR2 is FQNEAQ in the germline V gene (reference sequence). The CDR3 DNA reads TGTGCCAGCAGCCCCGGTTTGGGCGGAGGGCCGGTGGGGGAGCAGTTCTTC. It yields the protein CASSPGLGGGPVGEQFF.

The genes are TRBV4-2 and TRBJ2-7, with D perhaps TRBD2 (5 bases). CDR1 LGHNA and CDR2 YNFKEQ come from the germline V gene. The CDR3 is made up of 17 amino acids. V shed 0 bases and J shed 3 bases, with 18 bases lying between them. DNA for the CDR3: TGTGCCAGCAGCCAAGATTGGTCCGGGGAGCCGCTCTACGAGCAGTACTTC. Translated: CASSQDWSGEPLYEQYF.

A few counts support this clone. The V and J genes are TRBV29-1 and TRBJ2-1, with TRBD2 matching 9 bases. Germline assignment: CDR1 SQVTM and CDR2 ANQGSEA. V dropped 4 bases and J dropped 7; count of bases not matched to a gene: 2. There are 12 residues in the CDR3. The CDR3 DNA sequence: TGCAGCGTTGCCAGCGGGAGGAATGAGCAGTTCTTC. It translates to CSVASGRNEQFF.

The gene calls are TRBV18 and TRBJ1-1; 7 nucleotides agree with TRBD1. Trimming at V came to 3 bases and at J to 6 bases, leaving 7 bases not matched to a gene. CDR1 KGHSH and CDR2 LQKENI come from the germline V gene. CDR3 length: 14 amino acids. The CDR3 is CASSPGQVISEAFF. DNA for the CDR3: TGTGCCAGCTCACCCGGACAGGTAATTTCTGAAGCTTTCTTT.

To note about this clone: The sample holds other DNA sequences that translate to the same CDR3. The rearrangement joins TRBV24-1 to TRBJ1-5; TRBD1 aligns across 8 bases. The CDR3 is 14 residues long. The V segment lost 9 bases and the J segment 2 bases; nucleotides outside the gene matches: 5. Per the germline V gene, CDR1 is KGHDR and CDR2 is SFDVKD. The CDR3 loop is CATGQGRGNQPQHF. The CDR3 DNA is TGTGCCACCGGACAGGGTAGAGGCAATCAGCCCCAGCATTTT.

This chain uses TRBV6-5 with TRBJ2-5; 8 positions match TRBD2. This CDR3 spans 15 amino acids. Germline V lookup: CDR1 MNHEY, CDR2 SVGAGI. V was pared by 0 bases and J by 5 bases, with 5 bases of the junction left unmatched. In nucleotides, the CDR3 is TGTGCCAGCAGTTACTCGAGCGGGGGCAGGGAGACCCAGTACTTC. Its translation: CASSYSSGGRETQYF.

The chain recombines TRBV3-1 (or the pseudogene TRBV3-2) with TRBJ2-2, with D possibly TRBD2 on 8 matching bases. The V and J ends lost 7 bases and 5 bases respectively, with 17 bases between them. The CDR3 length is 15 residues. In germline, CDR1 is LGHDT, CDR2 YNNKEL (reference sequence). CDR3 residues: CASKPGGLGTGELFF. In DNA form, the CDR3 reads TGTGCCAGCAAGCCAGGGGGACTAGGAACCGGGGAGCTGTTTTTT.

The V gene is TRBV2, the J gene TRBJ2-3, with a weak D call TRBD1 (6 bases). Per germline, CDR1 SNHLY and CDR2 FYNNEI. V lost 4 bases to trimming and J lost 7 bases, with 15 bases between them. This CDR3 is built from 14 residues. The CDR3 loop reads CASSGELGAYTQYF. CDR3 nucleotides: TGTGCCAGCAGTGGGGAGCTGGGGGCCTATACGCAGTATTTT.

This clone has only one observation. The V call is TRBV29-1, the J call TRBJ1-2, with 7 bases aligning to TRBD1. Germline lookup yields CDR1 SQVTM and CDR2 ANQGSEA. The CDR3 has 12 amino acids. The junction had 5 bases not matched to a gene; V was cut back by 3 bases and J by 7 bases. This chain's CDR3 is CSVDLTGLGYTF. The CDR3 nucleotides are TGCAGCGTTGACCTGACAGGGCTTGGCTACACCTTC.

This clone was seen just once. The J gene is TRBJ2-7, the V gene TRBV19; TRBD2 matches 8 bases. From germline, CDR1 is LNHDA and CDR2 SQIVND (reference sequence). Trimming at V came to 5 bases and at J to 0 bases, leaving 3 bases not matched to a gene. This CDR3 has 14 residues. The CDR3 spells CASSLLAGSYEQYF. The CDR3 DNA sequence: TGTGCCAGTAGTTTGCTAGCGGGCTCCTACGAGCAGTACTTC.

This sequence joins TRBV2 and TRBJ2-1, with unresolved D. Per germline, CDR1 SNHLY and CDR2 FYNNEI. The V end was cut by 2 bases, the J end by 0 bases, with 5 bases between. CDR3 size: 14 residues. CDR3 bases: TGTGCCAGCAGTGAACTATTCTCCTACAATGAGCAGTTCTTC. It encodes CASSELFSYNEQFF. The whole variable domain, remainder taken from reference TRBV2 and TRBJ2-1, is EPEVTQTPSHQVTQMGQEVILRCVPISNHLYFYWYRQILGQKVEFLVSFYNNEISEKSEIFDDQFSVERPDGSNFTLKIRSTKLEDSAMYFCASSELFSYNEQFFGPGTRLTVL.

The V call is TRBV9, the J call TRBJ2-2, with 10 bases identical to TRBD1. The V gene's germline CDR1 is SGDLS and CDR2 YYNGEE. The length of the CDR3 is 17 residues. The V and J ends lost 1 base and 4 bases, in that order; junction bases with no gene match: 7. CDR3 region: CASSVRDRGTSTGELFF. CDR3 nucleotide sequence: TGTGCCAGCAGCGTACGGGACAGGGGAACGAGCACCGGGGAGCTGTTTTTT.

This clone was seen only once. The genes are TRBV12-3 or TRBV12-4 and TRBJ2-1; D ambiguous. The CDR3 has 13 amino acids. V lost 6 bases to trimming and J lost 6 bases, with 12 bases between them. The DNA for the CDR3 is TGTGCCAGCAGACAGTTTAGTACCAATGAGCAGTTCTTC. This translates into CASRQFSTNEQFF.

The rearrangement joins TRBV5-1 to TRBJ2-1; a possible D gene is TRBD2 (5 bases). The CDR3 covers 16 residues. The V gene lost 0 bases and the J gene lost 9 bases, with 19 bases spanning the gap. The germline V gene encodes CDR1 SGHRS and CDR2 YFSETQ. The CDR3 sequence is CASSLAERAGDSEQFF. The CDR3 DNA is TGCGCCAGCAGCTTGGCCGAGAGGGCCGGTGATAGTGAGCAGTTCTTC.

The gene calls are TRBV7-9 and TRBJ2-5; D unclear. From germline, CDR1 is SEHNR and CDR2 FQNEAQ (reference sequence). V dropped 4 bases and J dropped 0 bases, with 9 bases sitting between them. The CDR3 contains 14 residues. CDR3 nucleotide sequence: TGTGCCAGCAGCTACCACAGAGACCAAGAGACCCAGTACTTC. It specifies CASSYHRDQETQYF. The entire variable domain, with the rest obtained from reference TRBV7-9 and TRBJ2-5, is as follows: DTGVSQNPRHKITKRGQNVTFRCDPISEHNRLYWYRQTLGQGPEFLTYFQNEAQLEKSRLLSDRFSAERPKGSFSTLEIQRTEQGDSAMYLCASSYHRDQETQYFGPGTRLLVL.